A single sample is the source of the 21 T cell receptor beta chains below, sequenced in a study of Tregs in tolerant kidney transplant recipients. Profiling relied on immunoSEQ multiplex PCR, and the TCRdb table lists in-frame clones only, not all of them. This sample's table reports under 7,500 clones. The nonmyeloablative bone marrow transplants came from related graft donors, with transient mixed chimerism. The material sequenced was CD4+ T cells from blood (PBMCs), taken 6 months after the transplant. These receptors all come from a human patient who received a combined kidney and bone marrow transplant. Some T cells may be transferred from the graft donor.

About this clone itself: Read coverage stops 3 residues before the CDR3 terminus; the germline J gene supplies the remainder. The chain recombines TRBV7-2 with TRBJ2-5, with 7 positions matching TRBD1. Germline CDR1 is SGHTA and CDR2 is FQGNSA. The CDR3 spans 14 residues. V was clipped by 5 bases and J by 7 bases; unmatched bases: 10. Incomplete CDR3 DNA: TGTGCCAGCAGCCCCGACAGGGAGTCGGGGACC. This sequence encodes CASSPDRESGT. The complete CDR3 sequence is CASSPDRESGTQYF.

This clone is identified as medium-sized (0.01 to 0.1%) from frequency. The read terminates 3 residues before the CDR3 end, so the remaining end is supplied by the germline J gene. The chain has TRBV5-6 and TRBJ2-3; TRBD2 is a possible D gene (5 bases). With 1 base removed from V and 5 bases from J, the gap between germline ends came to 8 bases. This CDR3 spans 13 amino acids. Germline-derived CDR1 and CDR2 are SGHDT and YYEEEE. CDR3: CASSLLARDTQYF. The DNA read from the CDR3 is TGTGCCAGCAGCTTGTTAGCGAGAGATACG.

Notes on this clone: The missing CDR3 end, 3 residues past where the read stops, is filled in from the germline J gene. The gene calls are TRBV20-1 and TRBJ2-7; 11 positions match TRBD2. The CDR3 has 14 residues. Trimming cost V 6 bases and J 3 bases; bases outside gene matches: 7. CDR1 DFQATT and CDR2 SNEGSKA come from the germline V gene (reference sequence). The CDR3 spells CSAPWGTSGYEQYF. Incomplete CDR3 DNA: TGCAGTGCGCCATGGGGGACTAGCGGCTACGAG.

This clone registers large (0.1 to 1%) by frequency. The read stops 3 residues short of the end of the CDR3; the missing end is completed from the germline J gene. The chain couples TRBV30 to TRBJ1-1, with D perhaps matching TRBD1 (5 bases). V lost 8 bases, J lost 4 bases, and 11 bases lay in between. CDR3 length equals 11 residues. The V gene's germline CDR1 is GTSNPN and CDR2 SVGIG (reference sequence). The CDR3 protein is CAVGGGTEAFF. The sequenced part of the CDR3 DNA is TGTGCCGTCGGGGGGGGCACTGAA.

Of note for this clone: The read finishes 3 residues shy of the CDR3 end, and the germline J gene is used to complete it. This sequence joins TRBV7-8 and TRBJ2-1; D tentatively reads TRBD1 or TRBD2 (7 bases each). V was pared by 10 bases and J by 9 bases, with 22 bases between. The CDR3 runs to 14 residues. CDR1 and CDR2 (germline): SGHVS, FQNEAQ. Incomplete CDR3 DNA: TGTGCCACCAGACAGGGAGGGTCTGAACGTGAG. Translating it yields CATRQGGSERE. The whole CDR3 reads CATRQGGSEREQFF.

Remarks on this clone: The sequence runs out 3 residues before the end of the CDR3; the remainder is reconstructed from the germline J gene. V usage is TRBV20-1 and J usage is TRBJ2-7, with TRBD1 matching 10 bases. Germline assignment: CDR1 DFQATT and CDR2 SNEGSKA (reference sequence). Trimming took 6 bases from V and 2 from J; bases not matched to a gene: 10. This CDR3 is built from 15 residues. CDR3 DNA, as far as it was read: TGCAGTGCCGAACGAGGACAGGGGGTCACCTACGAG. As protein: CSAERGQGVTYE. The full-length CDR3 reads as CSAERGQGVTYEQYF.

Details on this clone: The CDR3 end lies 3 residues beyond the end of the read and is filled in from the germline J gene. V is TRBV18 and J is TRBJ1-2; perhaps TRBD1 as D (6 bases). Trimming cost V 6 bases and J 4 bases, with 12 bases left between them. The germline CDR1 and CDR2 sequences are KGHSH and LQKENI. CDR3 length equals 13 residues. Partial CDR3 DNA: TGTGCCAGCTCCGTAACAGGGCCCTATGGC. Encoded protein: CASSVTGPYG. The CDR3 in full is CASSVTGPYGYTF. The full variable domain, rest sourced from reference TRBV18 and TRBJ1-2, is NAGVMQNPRHLVRRRGQEARLRCSPMKGHSHVYWYRQLPEEGLKFMVYLQKENIIDESGMPKERFSAEFPKEGPSILRIQQVVRGDSAAYFCASSVTGPYGYTFGSGTRLTVV.

Turning to this clone: The CDR3 goes on 3 residues after the read ends, and that part is filled in from the germline J gene. The chain joins TRBV20-1 to TRBJ1-2, with no clear D. The CDR3 totals 13 residues. Trimming stripped 2 bases from V and 4 bases from J, with 11 bases between. Germline-derived CDR1 and CDR2 are DFQATT and SNEGSKA (reference sequence). The covered CDR3 bases are TGCAGTGCTAGACCTACGTCCCTCTATGGC. Its translation: CSARPTSLYG. The entire CDR3 protein is CSARPTSLYGYTF.

A word on this clone: The read falls 3 residues short of the CDR3 end, and the missing part is taken from the germline J gene. The chain is built from TRBV10-3 and TRBJ2-1; TRBD1 agrees at 10 bases. V lost 6 bases to trimming and J lost 6 bases; unmatched junction nucleotides: 8. The CDR3 spans 15 residues. Germline loops: CDR1 ENHRY, CDR2 SYGVKD. The part of the CDR3 DNA that was read is TGTGCCATCAGAACCGGGACAGGGGAGGTCAATGAG. This translates into CAIRTGTGEVNE. The entire CDR3 protein reads CAIRTGTGEVNEQFF.

A remark on this clone: Sequencing ends 3 residues short of the CDR3 end; the germline J gene provides the rest. This chain connects TRBV30 to TRBJ2-7; TRBD2 matches at 10 bases. The CDR3 spans 14 residues. V dropped 3 bases and J dropped 4; count of bases not matched to a gene: 6. Germline values: CDR1 GTSNPN, CDR2 SVGIG (reference sequence). CDR3 protein: CAWRRLAGDYEQYF. The sequenced part of the CDR3 DNA is TGTGCCTGGAGGAGGCTAGCGGGAGATTACGAG.

Turning to this clone: Coverage ceases 3 residues before the CDR3 finishes, and the germline J gene fills in the end. The rearrangement uses TRBV29-1 and TRBJ2-7; 9 positions agree with TRBD1. Unmatched junction bases numbered 4, after V lost 4 bases and J lost 3 bases. From germline, CDR1 is SQVTM and CDR2 ANQGSEA. The CDR3 runs 13 residues. The sequenced CDR3 bases are TGCAGCGTTGTCGGGACAGGGTTCTACGAG. Translation gives CSVVGTGFYE. The CDR3 in its entirety is CSVVGTGFYEQYF.

Judged by frequency, this clone is medium-sized (0.01 to 0.1%). The CDR3 extends 3 residues past the end of the read, so its final part is completed from the germline J gene. The chain joins TRBV6-2 or TRBV6-3 to TRBJ2-7; D unclear. Trimming removed 8 bases from V and 5 bases from J, with 19 bases in between. The CDR3 has 14 residues. Germline CDR1 reads MNHEY; CDR2 reads SVGEGT. The CDR3 DNA, read in part, is TGTGCCAGCTCCCGGATTGGGCGCCCCGACGAG. Translation gives CASSRIGRPDE. The CDR3 as a whole reads CASSRIGRPDEQYF.

On this clone: The CDR3 end is not reached by the read, which stops 3 residues before it; the germline J gene fills it in. The chain combines TRBV30 with TRBJ2-7, with 9 bases aligning to TRBD2. Per the germline V gene, CDR1 is GTSNPN and CDR2 is SVGIG (reference sequence). The CDR3 is made up of 14 amino acids. J gave up 4 bases and V 2 bases, and 6 bases lay outside the gene matches. CDR3: CAWSPGLAPYEQYF. The part of the CDR3 DNA that was read is TGTGCCTGGAGTCCCGGACTAGCGCCATACGAG.

About this clone: The read finishes 3 residues shy of the CDR3 end, and the germline J gene is used to complete it. The chain employs TRBV12-3 or TRBV12-4 and TRBJ2-7, with 7 positions matching TRBD2. Trimming removed 8 bases from V and 3 bases from J; junction bases left unmatched: 4. CDR3 size: 12 residues. CDR3 bases read: TGTGCCAGCCGCGAGCGGGACTACGAG. It specifies CASRERDYE. The CDR3 as a whole reads CASRERDYEQYF.

This clone is identified as medium-sized from frequency. The read ends 3 residues early relative to the CDR3; the germline J gene fills the gap. This chain joins TRBV29-1 and TRBJ2-3; perhaps TRBD2 as D (7 bases). V lost 6 bases and J lost 3, with 16 bases in between. Per the germline V gene, CDR1 is SQVTM and CDR2 is ANQGSEA. The CDR3 has 14 amino acids. Partial CDR3 DNA: TGCAGCGTGCTTGGAGGGGGGGTGACAGATACG. Its translation is CSVLGGGVTDT. The whole CDR3 is CSVLGGGVTDTQYF.

This clone is classed as medium-sized by frequency. The missing CDR3 end, 3 residues past where the read stops, is filled in from the germline J gene. V and J are TRBV30 and TRBJ1-2; the D gene is possibly TRBD1 (5 bases). In germline, CDR1 is GTSNPN, CDR2 SVGIG (reference sequence). The V and J ends lost 0 bases and 6 bases respectively, with 11 bases between them. This CDR3 is 13 amino acids long. The CDR3 DNA, read in part, is TGTGCCTGGAGTGTAGGGGCAGCCGATGGC. This sequence encodes CAWSVGAADG. The whole CDR3 reads CAWSVGAADGYTF.

A remark on this clone: From the germline J gene comes the end of the CDR3, since the read stops 3 residues before it. J is TRBJ2-7 and V is TRBV4-2; 7 bases fit TRBD1. Germline loops: CDR1 LGHNA, CDR2 YNFKEQ. Trimming took 1 base from V and 4 from J; bases not matched to a gene: 4. The CDR3 loop spans 14 amino acids. Here the CDR3 reads CASSQVGQRYEQYF. CDR3 bases read: TGTGCCAGCAGCCAAGTGGGACAGAGATACGAG.

Note on this clone: The read falls 3 residues short of the CDR3 end, and the missing part is taken from the germline J gene. The chain has TRBV20-1 and TRBJ2-3; 7 bases match TRBD1. The V gene end was trimmed by 2 bases and the J gene end by 4 bases; junction bases not matched to a gene: 0. The length of the CDR3 is 12 residues. Per the germline V gene, CDR1 is DFQATT and CDR2 is SNEGSKA (reference sequence). CDR3 in amino acids: CSARQGADTQYF. CDR3 bases read: TGCAGTGCTAGACAGGGGGCAGATACG.

Judged by frequency, this clone is medium-sized. The read finishes 3 residues shy of the CDR3 end, and the germline J gene is used to complete it. The V gene is TRBV19, the J gene TRBJ2-3; 7 positions match TRBD2. This CDR3 has 14 amino acids. Unmatched junction bases numbered 2, after V lost 4 bases and J lost 1 base. CDR1 and CDR2 (germline): LNHDA, SQIVND (reference sequence). CDR3 bases read: TGTGCCAGTAGTAGCGGGAGCGGCACAGATACG. It yields the protein CASSSGSGTDT. The full-length CDR3 reads as CASSSGSGTDTQYF.

As concerns this clone: With the read ending 3 residues before the CDR3 end, the germline J gene is used to fill in that end. The rearrangement links TRBV7-9 to TRBJ2-2, with 8 nucleotides matching TRBD1. Germline V lookup: CDR1 SEHNR, CDR2 FQNEAQ (reference sequence). There are 15 residues in the CDR3. J gave up 1 base and V 5 bases, and 3 bases lay outside the gene matches. The CDR3 sequence is CASSLGQGNTGELFF. Incomplete CDR3 DNA: TGTGCCAGCAGCCTTGGACAGGGGAACACCGGGGAG. The full variable domain, in which reference TRBV7-9 and TRBJ2-2 provide the parts outside the CDR3, is DTGVSQNPRHKITKRGQNVTFRCDPISEHNRLYWYRQTLGQGPEFLTYFQNEAQLEKSRLLSDRFSAERPKGSFSTLEIQRTEQGDSAMYLCASSLGQGNTGELFFGEGSRLTVL.

CDR3 DNA, as far as it was read: TGTGCCAGCAGCTTAGATCAGGAGACC. This sequence encodes CASSLDQET. The whole CDR3 region reads CASSLDQETQYF. V and J are TRBV11-3 and TRBJ2-5; D gene ambiguous. The read finishes 3 residues shy of the CDR3 end, and the germline J gene is used to complete it. The V gene's germline CDR1 is SGHNT and CDR2 YENEEA. V was shortened by 0 bases and J by 5 bases, with 4 bases between the two germline ends. This CDR3 is built from 12 residues.